This T cell receptor beta chain appears in the sequencing data of a study of radiation and T cells in renal cell carcinoma. Study-wide background: Nephrectomy followed 15 Gy stereotactic body radiation by 4 weeks.

The sample's time point: blood 2 weeks post-SBRT. Treatment in this sample: 15 Gy SBRT to primary tumor, nephrectomy 4 weeks later. Radiation-treated patients gave blood at baseline, week 2 and week 4. Germline V gives CDR1 SGHTA, CDR2 FQGNSA. The length of the CDR3 is 14 residues. The ends were cut back, 5 bases at V and 3 bases at J, with 12 bases in the middle. Clones were read by immunoSEQ multiplex PCR, and TCRdb kept only the in-frame ones, dropping some. Among some 50,000 clones listed, 75% to 85% were seen once. This chain links TRBV7-2 with TRBJ2-3, with D perhaps being TRBD1 or TRBD2 (5 bases each). This sequence was found in a woman aged 70-85 years with renal cell carcinoma. The sample consisted of blood, taken from a patient whose treatment included radiotherapy and nephrectomy. DNA for the CDR3: TGTGCCAGCAGCGGGGGACCCCTGACAGATACGCAGTATTTT. Translation gives CASSGGPLTDTQYF.